The T cell receptor (beta chain) described here comes from a study of cytomegalovirus exposure and HLA in healthy donors. For the study at large: Researchers previously reported finding about 110 million unique TCR beta sequences from about 179 million T cells. General study findings and limits: What was likely a sequencing artifact was a cluster of highly shared sequence variants.

This clone came up a few times. What it recognizes is unknown. The PCR made use of 60 Vbeta and 13 Jbeta primers. Clones were read by immunoSEQ multiplex PCR, and TCRdb kept only the in-frame ones, dropping some. The repertoire holds fewer than 150,000 clones, over 70% seen once, with 2.5% to 3.5% in the top ten. Germline V gene data show CDR1 as KGHSH and CDR2 as LQKENI. The CDR3 covers 16 residues. Losses at the gene ends were 1 base for V and 5 bases for J; bases not matched to a gene: 3. The rearrangement joins TRBV18 to TRBJ2-1; 12 bases align to TRBD2. The receptor comes from a man aged 30 to 45 in good health and CMV-seronegative. The sequenced sample consisted of PBMCs. The chain's CDR3 is CASSPRGTSGHNEQFF. The CDR3 region has the DNA TGTGCCAGCTCACCACGCGGGACTAGCGGGCACAATGAGCAGTTCTTC. Using reference TRBV18 and TRBJ2-1 for the parts outside the CDR3, the full variable domain is NAGVMQNPRHLVRRRGQEARLRCSPMKGHSHVYWYRQLPEEGLKFMVYLQKENIIDESGMPKERFSAEFPKEGPSILRIQQVVRGDSAAYFCASSPRGTSGHNEQFFGPGTRLTVL.